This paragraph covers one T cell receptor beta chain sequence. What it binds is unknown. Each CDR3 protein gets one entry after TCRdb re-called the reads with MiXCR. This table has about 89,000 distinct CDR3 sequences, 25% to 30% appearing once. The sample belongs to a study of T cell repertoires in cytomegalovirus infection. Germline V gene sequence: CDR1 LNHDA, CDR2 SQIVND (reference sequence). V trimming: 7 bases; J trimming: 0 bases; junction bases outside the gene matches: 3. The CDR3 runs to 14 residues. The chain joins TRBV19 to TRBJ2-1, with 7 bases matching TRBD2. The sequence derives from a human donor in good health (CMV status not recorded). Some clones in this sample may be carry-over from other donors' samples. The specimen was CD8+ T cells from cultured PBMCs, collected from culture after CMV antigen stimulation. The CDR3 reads CASTPGGSYNEQFF. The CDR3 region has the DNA TGTGCCAGTACCCCGGGGGGCTCCTACAATGAGCAGTTCTTC. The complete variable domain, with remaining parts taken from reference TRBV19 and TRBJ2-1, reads DGGITQSPKYLFRKEGQNVTLSCEQNLNHDAMYWYRQDPGQGLRLIYYSQIVNDFQKGDIAEGYSVSREKKESFPLTVTSAQKNPTAFYLCASTPGGSYNEQFFGPGTRLTVL.